A single sample gave rise to the 25 T cell receptor beta chains below, sequenced in a study of CD8 T cells in ankylosing spondylitis (dated by TCRdb to about 2017). What the authors observed across the whole study: A TCR beta motif of about eight highly homologous amino acid variants appeared characteristic of blood from ankylosing spondylitis patients.

Libraries were prepared through 5' RACE. The sequencing machine was an Illumina HiSeq 2500. TCRdb redid the processing of the public reads, applying fastp at Q25 and MiXCR, and retained in-frame beta chains. A single entry per CDR3 protein holds the most common genes and DNA from its merged rows. Within this sample are approximately 440,000 distinct CDR3 sequences, with roughly 17% of them counted one time only. The ten biggest clones cover just over 1% of the sample. These TCRs are of unknown antigen specificity. Sequencing was done on a sample of blood, either unsorted or a sorted T cell fraction (not recorded which). The receptors stem from a male donor with ankylosing spondylitis.

In this sample, this clonotype turned up many times. The junction and the germline gene differ at one end; a read error may be behind it. The chain recombines TRBV12-3 or TRBV12-4 with TRBJ2-2, with D perhaps TRBD1 (5 bases). This CDR3 is 12 amino acids long. CDR3 nucleotide sequence: TGTGCCAGCAGTTTAGGCCTAGGGGCGCTGTTTTTT. Its protein product is CASSLGLGALFF.

The V and J genes are TRBV28 and TRBJ2-5; 10 bases fit TRBD2. Trimming removed 4 bases from V and 1 base from J; junction bases left unmatched: 3. This CDR3 contains 15 residues. CDR1 and CDR2 (germline): MDHEN, SYDVKM. CDR3 region: CASSSIAGGQETQYF. The CDR3 DNA sequence: TGTGCCAGCAGTTCTATAGCGGGAGGCCAAGAGACCCAGTACTTC.

The chain has TRBV19 and TRBJ2-1, with D possibly being TRBD1 (6 bases). The CDR3 spans 16 residues. Trimming cost V 3 bases and J 5 bases, with 17 bases left between them. From germline, CDR1 is LNHDA and CDR2 SQIVND (reference sequence). The CDR3: CASSIPQGISNNEQFF. CDR3 nucleotides: TGTGCCAGTAGTATTCCCCAGGGGATATCCAACAATGAGCAGTTCTTC.

This clonotype was counted between two and nine times. The chain combines TRBV7-2 with TRBJ1-5; unclear D gene. Germline CDR1 is SGHTA and CDR2 is FQGNSA. The CDR3 spans 14 residues. Trimming shortened V by 1 base and J by 3 bases, and 7 bases separated the two germline ends. CDR3 bases: TGTGCCAGCAGCTTAGGGGTGAACAATCAGCCCCAGCATTTT. Its protein is CASSLGVNNQPQHF.

The sample holds a few counts of this clonotype. J is TRBJ2-5 and V is TRBV27; D is unresolved. V shed 2 bases and J shed 2 bases, with 9 bases lying between them. The length of the CDR3 is 14 residues. Germline V lookup: CDR1 MNHEY, CDR2 SMNVEV (reference sequence). The CDR3 region has the DNA TGTGCCAGCAGTTTAAACGGCCCGCAAGAGACCCAGTACTTC. This translates into CASSLNGPQETQYF.

This clonotype came up a few times. The rearrangement uses TRBV20-1 and TRBJ2-3; D possibly corresponds to TRBD1 (7 bases). The CDR3 totals 15 residues. Germline-derived CDR1 and CDR2 are DFQATT and SNEGSKA (reference sequence). V was clipped by 5 bases and J by 1 base, with 16 bases between them. DNA of the CDR3: TGCAGTGCTCAAGGGCCCAGGGGGGGCACAGATACGCAGTATTTT. Translating gives CSAQGPRGGTDTQYF.

This clonotype was found many times. CDR3 in amino acids: CSARVDRLAGASRWNEQFF. The CDR3 DNA reads TGCAGTGCTAGAGTGGATCGTCTAGCGGGGGCCTCCAGGTGGAATGAGCAGTTCTTC. The rearrangement joins TRBV20-1 to TRBJ2-1; 10 nucleotides align to TRBD2. Germline CDR1 DFQATT, CDR2 SNEGSKA (reference sequence). J gave up 7 bases and V 1 base, and 19 bases lay outside the gene matches. The CDR3 runs to 19 residues.

This clonotype was observed a handful of times. The chain is built from TRBV12-3 or TRBV12-4 and TRBJ2-3; no reliable D call. This CDR3 is 14 amino acids long. Trimming stripped 3 bases from V and 2 bases from J, with 9 bases between. The CDR3 protein is CASSFLGITDTQYF. Written as DNA, the CDR3 is TGTGCCAGCAGTTTCTTAGGTATCACAGATACGCAGTATTTT.

The chain is built from TRBV12-5 and TRBJ2-3; D ambiguous. The V end lost 0 bases, the J end lost 4 bases, and 11 bases lay between the germline ends. This CDR3 comprises 15 residues. The germline V gene encodes CDR1 LGHNT and CDR2 FRNRAP. As DNA, the CDR3 is TGTGCTAGTGGTTTGGTTCTAGGTCCCGCAGATACGCAGTATTTT. Encoded protein: CASGLVLGPADTQYF.

The chain is built from TRBV19 and TRBJ2-3; D not resolved. The V gene's germline CDR1 is LNHDA and CDR2 SQIVND (reference sequence). The CDR3 sequence is 15 residues long. Trimming removed 1 base at V and 6 bases at J, with 14 bases between. The DNA for the CDR3 is TGTGCCAGTAGTATAGTTGGCTCGGTCGGGGATACGCAGTATTTT. Translated: CASSIVGSVGDTQYF. Full variable domain (rest looked up from reference TRBV19 and TRBJ2-3): DGGITQSPKYLFRKEGQNVTLSCEQNLNHDAMYWYRQDPGQGLRLIYYSQIVNDFQKGDIAEGYSVSREKKESFPLTVTSAQKNPTAFYLCASSIVGSVGDTQYFGPGTRLTVL.

This clonotype has more than one count but fewer than ten. This chain links TRBV20-1 with TRBJ1-1, with a weak D call TRBD1 (6 bases). The V gene lost 3 bases and the J gene lost 3 bases, with 17 bases spanning the gap. The germline V gene encodes CDR1 DFQATT and CDR2 SNEGSKA (reference sequence). There are 15 residues in the CDR3. CDR3 DNA sequence: TGCAGTGCTAGGTCCCAAAGGGGGTTAGACACTGAAGCTTTCTTT. Translating gives CSARSQRGLDTEAFF.

This clonotype came up many times. The chain is built from TRBV12-3 or TRBV12-4 and TRBJ2-1; TRBD2 might be the D (6 bases). There are 13 residues in the CDR3. The ends were cut back, 10 bases at V and 2 bases at J, with 12 bases in the middle. The CDR3 spells CATWDSAYNEQFF. CDR3 coding DNA: TGTGCCACCTGGGACTCTGCCTACAATGAGCAGTTCTTC.

J is TRBJ1-1 and V is TRBV24-1; D possibly corresponds to TRBD1 (5 bases). The CDR3 covers 12 residues. Germline V gene sequence: CDR1 KGHDR, CDR2 SFDVKD. Between the trimmed V and J ends, which lost 4 bases and 7 bases, there was a span of 9 bases. CDR3 region: CATSDRVGEAFF. The CDR3, as DNA: TGTGCCACCAGTGACAGGGTTGGTGAAGCTTTCTTT.

This clonotype appeared a few times. This chain uses TRBV12-3 or TRBV12-4 with TRBJ1-4; D is perhaps TRBD1 (5 bases). The CDR3 has 16 residues. With 6 bases removed from V and 3 bases from J, the gap between germline ends came to 17 bases. The CDR3 here is CASSHAGGLANEKLFF. The CDR3 nucleotides read TGTGCCAGCAGCCACGCGGGGGGGTTGGCTAATGAAAAACTGTTTTTT.

The chain uses TRBV20-1 and TRBJ2-2; D is ambiguous. V shed 3 bases and J shed 3 bases, with 5 bases lying between them. From germline, CDR1 is DFQATT and CDR2 SNEGSKA (reference sequence). CDR3 length: 12 residues. The CDR3 nucleotides are TGCAGTGCTAGTAGAGACACCGGGGAGCTGTTTTTT. The encoded protein is CSASRDTGELFF.

The rearrangement uses TRBV9 and TRBJ2-2; D may be TRBD2 (6 bases). The germline V gene has CDR1 SGDLS and CDR2 YYNGEE. This CDR3 has 15 residues. The V end lost 3 bases, the J end lost 5 bases, and 14 bases lay between the germline ends. This CDR3 reads CASSALQGGTGELFF. In DNA, the CDR3 is TGTGCCAGCAGCGCACTCCAAGGAGGGACCGGGGAGCTGTTTTTT.

This chain links TRBV11-2 with TRBJ2-5; 10 bases fit TRBD1. The CDR3 spans 14 residues. Unmatched junction bases numbered 4, after V lost 5 bases and J lost 4 bases. From germline, CDR1 is SGHAT and CDR2 FQNNGV. CDR3 bases: TGTGCCAGCAGCACCCGGACAGGGGGAGAGACCCAGTACTTC. Translating gives CASSTRTGGETQYF.

This clonotype occurred many times. V usage is TRBV20-1 and J usage is TRBJ2-7; D might be TRBD2 (7 bases). V shed 1 base and J shed 5 bases, with 15 bases lying between them. The CDR3 has 14 residues. The V gene's germline CDR1 is DFQATT and CDR2 SNEGSKA (reference sequence). As DNA, the CDR3 is TGCAGTGCTAGAGGCCCTGGGGGGGCCCACGAGCAGTACTTC. As protein: CSARGPGGAHEQYF.

The V gene is TRBV4-2, the J gene TRBJ1-1; D remains ambiguous. V was shortened by 0 bases and J by 4 bases, with 21 bases between the two germline ends. Germline-derived CDR1 and CDR2 are LGHNA and YNFKEQ. The CDR3 is made up of 18 amino acids. CDR3 sequence: CASSQEIPANLRGTEAFF. DNA of the CDR3: TGTGCCAGCAGCCAAGAAATCCCGGCTAACCTAAGAGGCACTGAAGCTTTCTTT.

About this clonotype: A much bigger clone sits one base away, suggesting this may be a read error. V gene TRBV21-1 combines with J gene TRBJ1-1; the table's D gene call, TRBD1, was not cross checked with the DNA. TRBV21-1 counts as a pseudogene. The CDR3 runs 17 residues. The CDR3 loop reads CASSIPLYRDTNTEAFF. The CDR3 DNA reads TGTGCCAGCAGCATTCCCCTCTACAGGGATACGAACACTGAAGCTTTCTTT.

This clonotype was observed a handful of times. The rearrangement joins TRBV5-5 to TRBJ2-5; perhaps TRBD2 as D (5 bases). Trimming shortened V by 0 bases and J by 7 bases, and 16 bases separated the two germline ends. This CDR3 contains 15 residues. Germline CDR1 and CDR2: SGHKS and YYEKEE (reference sequence). The CDR3 DNA is TGTGCCAGCAGCTTGGTCGCGGGTCCCACTGGGACCCAGTACTTC. Amino acid sequence: CASSLVAGPTGTQYF.

The V gene is TRBV5-6, the J gene TRBJ2-7; D is possibly TRBD1 (5 bases). Trimming shortened V by 4 bases and J by 6 bases, and 14 bases separated the two germline ends. The CDR3 is 13 residues long. From germline, CDR1 is SGHDT and CDR2 YYEEEE. The CDR3 DNA follows: TGTGCCAGCAGCATCCCAGGGTTTGGCGAGCAGTACTTC. It specifies CASSIPGFGEQYF. Full variable domain (outside the CDR3, taken from reference TRBV5-6 and TRBJ2-7): DAGVTQSPTHLIKTRGQQVTLRCSPKSGHDTVSWYQQALGQGPQFIFQYYEEEERQRGNFPDRFSGHQFPNYSSELNVNALLLGDSALYLCASSIPGFGEQYFGPGTRLTVT.

This clonotype showed up just a few times. This chain joins TRBV28 and TRBJ2-2; TRBD1 agrees at 10 bases. V gave up 5 bases and J gave up 3 bases; unmatched junction bases: 6. The CDR3 has 16 amino acids. Germline lookup yields CDR1 MDHEN and CDR2 SYDVKM. The CDR3 spells CASSISGTGDTGELFF. DNA of the CDR3: TGTGCCAGCAGTATCTCCGGGACAGGGGACACCGGGGAGCTGTTTTTT. The variable domain in full, with the rest retrieved from reference TRBV28 and TRBJ2-2, is DVKVTQSSRYLVKRTGEKVFLECVQDMDHENMFWYRQDPGLGLRLIYFSYDVKMKEKGDIPEGYSVSREKKERFSLILESASTNQTSMYLCASSISGTGDTGELFFGEGSRLTVL.

A single count supports this clonotype. The chain combines TRBV5-1 with TRBJ1-2; no definite D call. This CDR3 has 16 residues. CDR1 is SGHRS and CDR2 is YFSETQ in the germline V gene. With 4 bases removed from V and 3 bases from J, the gap between germline ends came to 19 bases. The CDR3 nucleotides are TGCGCCAGCAGCCGGGGTCGGGTAGGAGGAGACTATGGCTACACCTTC. Amino acids: CASSRGRVGGDYGYTF.

The chain couples TRBV7-2 to TRBJ1-4, with D maybe TRBD1 (6 bases). CDR3 size: 14 residues. V lost 4 bases, J lost 1 base, and 7 bases lay in between. CDR1 and CDR2 (germline): SGHTA, FQGNSA. The CDR3 sequence is CASSSGQTNEKLFF. The CDR3 DNA reads as TGTGCCAGCAGCTCGGGACAAACTAATGAAAAACTGTTTTTT. The full variable domain, in which reference TRBV7-2 and TRBJ1-4 provide the parts outside the CDR3, is GAGVSQSPSNKVTEKGKDVELRCDPISGHTALYWYRQSLGQGLEFLIYFQGNSAPDKSGLPSDRFSAERTGGSVSTLTIQRTQQEDSAVYLCASSSGQTNEKLFFGSGTQLSVL.